This TCR beta chain was obtained from a study of blood T cells in healthy people across ages. CDR1 and CDR2 from the germline V gene are SEHNR and FQNEAQ (reference sequence). The CDR3 covers 13 residues. The V end lost 7 bases, the J end lost 0 bases, and 9 bases lay between the germline ends. Those donating, healthy Caucasian individuals from Russia, were aged roughly 6 to 90. A second 7 to 11 cycle PCR used barcoded and J-beta primers. TCRdb re-called the 5' RACE reads with MiXCR, one entry per CDR3 protein. The sample has 1.5 million to 1.8 million distinct CDR3 sequences; 42% are singletons. The sample consisted of blood. This sequence originates from a woman aged 18-29 years in good health. The genes are TRBV7-9 and TRBJ1-1; D not resolved. The CDR3 coding sequence is TGTGCCAGCAAACTTTCGCTGAACACTGAAGCTTTCTTT. Translating it yields CASKLSLNTEAFF.